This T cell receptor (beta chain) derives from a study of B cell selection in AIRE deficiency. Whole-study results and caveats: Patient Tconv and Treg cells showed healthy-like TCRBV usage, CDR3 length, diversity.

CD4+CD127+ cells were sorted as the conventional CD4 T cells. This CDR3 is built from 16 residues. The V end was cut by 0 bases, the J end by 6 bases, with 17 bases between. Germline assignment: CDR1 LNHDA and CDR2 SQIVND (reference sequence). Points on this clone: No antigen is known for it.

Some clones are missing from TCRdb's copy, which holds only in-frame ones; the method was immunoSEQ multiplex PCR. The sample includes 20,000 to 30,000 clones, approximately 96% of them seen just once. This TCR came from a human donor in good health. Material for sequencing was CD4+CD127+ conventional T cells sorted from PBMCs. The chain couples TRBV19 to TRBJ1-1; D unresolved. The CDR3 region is CASSIDNRGGFPEAFF. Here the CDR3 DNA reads TGTGCCAGTAGTATAGATAACCGGGGTGGGTTCCCTGAAGCTTTCTTT.